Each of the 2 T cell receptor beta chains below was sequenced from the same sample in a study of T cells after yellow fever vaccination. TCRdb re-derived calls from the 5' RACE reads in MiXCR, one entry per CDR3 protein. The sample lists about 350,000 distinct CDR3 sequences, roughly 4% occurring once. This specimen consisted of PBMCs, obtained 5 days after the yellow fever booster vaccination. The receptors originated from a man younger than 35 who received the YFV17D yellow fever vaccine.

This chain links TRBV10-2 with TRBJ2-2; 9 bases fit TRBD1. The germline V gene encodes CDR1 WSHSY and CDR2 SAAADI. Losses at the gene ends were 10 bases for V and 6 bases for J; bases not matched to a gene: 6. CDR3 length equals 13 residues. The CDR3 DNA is TGCGCCAATGGACAGGGGAAGGCCGGGGAGCTGTTTTTT. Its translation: CANGQGKAGELFF.

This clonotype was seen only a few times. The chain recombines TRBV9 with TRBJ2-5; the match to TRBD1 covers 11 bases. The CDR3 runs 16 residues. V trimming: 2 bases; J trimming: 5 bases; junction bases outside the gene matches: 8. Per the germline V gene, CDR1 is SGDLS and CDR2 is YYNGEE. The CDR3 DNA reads TGTGCCAGCAGCGTTGGAGGCCGGGACAGGGGGGAGACCCAGTACTTC. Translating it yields CASSVGGRDRGETQYF.